This T cell receptor beta chain comes out of a study of blood T cell repertoires in COVID-19. Study as a whole: The study drew acute and convalescent COVID-19 samples from the United States, Italy and Spain. PBMCs, B-cell-depleted T cells, or T cells were the source of the cDNA or gDNA that made up the material.

In the authors' workflow: Estimated nucleated cell counts came from reference gene primer amplification. TCRdb keeps only in-frame clones here, not all; method: immunoSEQ multiplex PCR. The V and J calls and clone size are taken from that table; D and trimming were inferred from the DNA. The sample comprises 250,000 to 300,000 clones, about 93% of which are singletons, and 1% to 1.3% rests with the top ten. The germline V and J ends were trimmed by 3 bases and 7 bases, with 12 bases remaining between them. CDR1 SNHLY and CDR2 FYNNEI come from the germline V gene. The CDR3 contains 14 residues. The rearrangement joins TRBV2 to TRBJ2-2, with a tentative D call TRBD2 (6 bases). This receptor was taken from a woman aged 25 to 39 who had recovered from COVID-19. The material sequenced was PBMCs or T cells enriched from blood (not recorded which). The CDR3: CASSEAAGHGELFF. The CDR3 region has the DNA TGTGCCAGCAGTGAGGCCGCGGGGCACGGGGAGCTGTTTTTT.